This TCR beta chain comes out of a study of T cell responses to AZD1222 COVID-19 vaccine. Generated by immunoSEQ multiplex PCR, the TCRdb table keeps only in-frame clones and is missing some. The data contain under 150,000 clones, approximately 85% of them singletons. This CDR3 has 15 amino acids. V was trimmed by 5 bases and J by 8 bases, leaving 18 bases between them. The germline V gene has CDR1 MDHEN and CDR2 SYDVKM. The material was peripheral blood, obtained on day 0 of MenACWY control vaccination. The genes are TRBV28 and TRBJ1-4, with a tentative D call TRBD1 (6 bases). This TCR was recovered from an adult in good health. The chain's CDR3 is CASSGGGGGLEKLFF. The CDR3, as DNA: TGTGCCAGCAGTGGAGGGGGTGGTGGGCTGGAAAAACTGTTTTTT.